The present entry profiles one TCR beta chain with its context. Original methodology: Using reference gene primer amplification, nucleated cell counts were estimated. Using immunoSEQ multiplex PCR, the repertoire was profiled, and TCRdb retains in-frame clones only, with some absent. The DNA gave D and trimming, while V, J and clone size come from that table. The table lists 70,000 to 85,000 clones, about 83% of them singletons. V lost 0 bases and J lost 6, with 7 bases in between. The germline V gene encodes CDR1 MNHEY and CDR2 SVGAGI. This CDR3 is 13 amino acids long. This record belongs to a study of blood T cell repertoires in COVID-19. Whole-study context: Researchers got acute and convalescent COVID-19 samples from the United States, Italy and Spain. T cells, B-cell-depleted T cells, or PBMCs supplied cDNA or gDNA.

The TCR was taken from a human donor in a cohort sampled during active COVID-19. The rearrangement links TRBV6-5 to TRBJ2-3, with D perhaps TRBD2 (6 bases). Material for sequencing was peripheral blood. CDR3 amino acids: CASSYSTRDTQYF. Here the CDR3 DNA reads TGTGCCAGCAGTTACTCGACTAGGGATACGCAGTATTTT.